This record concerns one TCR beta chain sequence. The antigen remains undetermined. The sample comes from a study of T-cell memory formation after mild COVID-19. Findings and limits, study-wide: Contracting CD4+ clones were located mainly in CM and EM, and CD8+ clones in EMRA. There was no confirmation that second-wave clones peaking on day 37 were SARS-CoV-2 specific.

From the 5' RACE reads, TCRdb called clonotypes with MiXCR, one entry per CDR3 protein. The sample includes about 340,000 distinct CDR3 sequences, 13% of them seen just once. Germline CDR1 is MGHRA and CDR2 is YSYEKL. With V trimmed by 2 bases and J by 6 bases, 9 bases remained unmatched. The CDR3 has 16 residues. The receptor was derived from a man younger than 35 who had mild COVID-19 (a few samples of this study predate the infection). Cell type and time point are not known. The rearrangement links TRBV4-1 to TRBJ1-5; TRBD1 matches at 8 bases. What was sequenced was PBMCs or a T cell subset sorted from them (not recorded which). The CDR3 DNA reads TGCGCCAGCAGCCAACCCGGACAGGGAGGGGGTCAGCCCCAGCATTTT. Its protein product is CASSQPGQGGGQPQHF.